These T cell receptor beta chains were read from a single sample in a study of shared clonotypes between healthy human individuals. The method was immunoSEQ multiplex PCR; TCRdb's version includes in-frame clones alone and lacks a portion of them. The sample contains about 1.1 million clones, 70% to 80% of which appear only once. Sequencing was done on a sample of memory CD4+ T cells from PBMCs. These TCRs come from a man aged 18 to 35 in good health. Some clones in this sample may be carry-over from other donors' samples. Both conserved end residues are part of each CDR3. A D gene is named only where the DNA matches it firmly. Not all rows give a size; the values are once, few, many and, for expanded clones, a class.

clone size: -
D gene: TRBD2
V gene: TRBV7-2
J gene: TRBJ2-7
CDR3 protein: CASSWREGSYEQYF
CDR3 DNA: TGTGCCAGCAGCTGGCGGGAGGGTTCCTACGAGCAGTACTTC

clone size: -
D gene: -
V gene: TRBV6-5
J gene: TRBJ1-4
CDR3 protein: CASSLSLGPNEKLFF
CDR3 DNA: TGTGCCAGCAGCCTGTCACTGGGCCCTAATGAAAAACTGTTTTTT

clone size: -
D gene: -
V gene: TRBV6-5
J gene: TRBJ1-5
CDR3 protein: CASSFAGENQPQHF
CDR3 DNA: TGTGCCAGCAGTTTCGCAGGGGAGAATCAGCCCCAGCATTTT

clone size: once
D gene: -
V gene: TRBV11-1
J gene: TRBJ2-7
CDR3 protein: CASSLGFGFPYEQYF
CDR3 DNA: TGTGCCAGCAGCTTAGGCTTCGGGTTTCCCTACGAGCAGTACTTC

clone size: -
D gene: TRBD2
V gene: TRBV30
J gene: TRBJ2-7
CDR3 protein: CAWSVTSGRYEQYF
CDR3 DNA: TGTGCCTGGAGTGTGACTAGCGGGAGGTACGAGCAGTACTTC

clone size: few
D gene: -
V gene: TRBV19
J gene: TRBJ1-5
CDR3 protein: CASSRGRDQPQHF
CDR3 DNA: TGTGCCAGTAGTCGCGGGAGGGATCAGCCCCAGCATTTT

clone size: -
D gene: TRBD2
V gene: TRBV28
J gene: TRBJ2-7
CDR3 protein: CASSLAGGSYEQYF
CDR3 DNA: TGTGCCAGCAGTTTAGCGGGAGGCTCCTACGAGCAGTACTTC

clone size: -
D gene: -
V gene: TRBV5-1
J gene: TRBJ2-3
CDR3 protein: CASSDFTRAGTDTQYF
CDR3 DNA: TGCGCCAGCAGCGATTTCACTAGGGCCGGCACAGATACGCAGTATTTT

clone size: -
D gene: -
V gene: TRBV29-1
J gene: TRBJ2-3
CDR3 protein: CSVTGIISTDTQYF
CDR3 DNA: TGCAGCGTCACCGGTATAATCAGCACAGATACGCAGTATTTT

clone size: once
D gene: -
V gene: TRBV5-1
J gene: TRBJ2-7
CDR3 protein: CASSLALENYEQYF
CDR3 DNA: TGCGCCAGCAGCTTGGCCCTGGAAAACTACGAGCAGTACTTC

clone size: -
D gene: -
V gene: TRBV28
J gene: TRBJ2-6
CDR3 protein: CASLTSGANVLTF
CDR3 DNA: TGTGCCAGCTTGACCTCTGGGGCCAACGTCCTGACTTTC

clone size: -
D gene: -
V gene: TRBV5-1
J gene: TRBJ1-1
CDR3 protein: CASSSLWGAEAFF
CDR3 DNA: TGCGCCAGCAGCTCCCTTTGGGGTGCTGAAGCTTTCTTT

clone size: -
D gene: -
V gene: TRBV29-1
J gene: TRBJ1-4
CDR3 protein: CSVARASNEKLFF
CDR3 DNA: TGCAGCGTTGCTCGGGCCTCGAATGAAAAACTGTTTTTT

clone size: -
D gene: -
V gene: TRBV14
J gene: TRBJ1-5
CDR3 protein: CASSQGVATGGRIGLNQPQRF
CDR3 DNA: TGTGCCAGCAGCCAAGGCGTTGCGACAGGAGGGAGGATCGGTCTCAATCAGCCCCAGCGTTTT

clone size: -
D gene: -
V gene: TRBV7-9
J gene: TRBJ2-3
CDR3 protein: CASSPGGGTDTQYF
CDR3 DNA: TGTGCCAGCAGCCCAGGGGGGGGCACAGATACGCAGTATTTT

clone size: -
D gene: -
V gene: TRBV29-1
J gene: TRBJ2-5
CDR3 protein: CSLLLGWGYQETQYF
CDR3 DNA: TGCAGCCTCCTTTTGGGGTGGGGGTACCAAGAGACCCAGTACTTC

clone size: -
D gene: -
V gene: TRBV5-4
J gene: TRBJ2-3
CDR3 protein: CASSSTPQAPSTDTQYF
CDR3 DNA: TGTGCCAGCAGCTCGACCCCCCAGGCCCCGAGCACAGATACGCAGTATTTT

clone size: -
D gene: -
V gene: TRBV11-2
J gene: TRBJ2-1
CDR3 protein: CASSLGVVEQFF
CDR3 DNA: TGTGCCAGCAGCTTAGGAGTGGTTGAGCAGTTCTTC

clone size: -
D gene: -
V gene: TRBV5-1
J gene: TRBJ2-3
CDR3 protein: CASSKGGTTDTQYF
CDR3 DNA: TGCGCCAGCAGCAAAGGTGGGACCACAGATACGCAGTATTTT

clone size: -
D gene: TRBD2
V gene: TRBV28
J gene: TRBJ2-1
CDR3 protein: CASSLRTSGRVNEQFF
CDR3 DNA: TGTGCCAGCAGTCTCCGGACTAGCGGGAGGGTCAATGAGCAGTTCTTC

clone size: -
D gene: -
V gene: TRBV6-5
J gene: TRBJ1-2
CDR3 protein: CASTVGGQGYTF
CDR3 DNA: TGTGCCAGCACTGTGGGCGGACAGGGCTACACCTTC

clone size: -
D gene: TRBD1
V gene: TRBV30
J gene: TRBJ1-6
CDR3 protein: CAWSVRLPQGYSPLHF
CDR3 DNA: TGTGCCTGGAGTGTAAGGTTGCCACAGGGGTATTCACCCCTCCACTTT

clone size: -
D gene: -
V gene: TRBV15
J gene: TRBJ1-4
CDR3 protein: CATSRGTNEKLFF
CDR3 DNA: TGTGCCACCAGCAGAGGAACTAATGAAAAACTGTTTTTT

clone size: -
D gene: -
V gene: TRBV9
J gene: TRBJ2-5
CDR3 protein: CASSVAPHVSTQYF
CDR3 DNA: TGTGCCAGCAGCGTAGCCCCCCACGTCTCGACCCAGTACTTC

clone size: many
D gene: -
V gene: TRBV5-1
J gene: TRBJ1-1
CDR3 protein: CASSFSTENTEAFF
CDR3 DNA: TGCGCCAGCAGCTTTTCGACGGAGAACACTGAAGCTTTCTTT

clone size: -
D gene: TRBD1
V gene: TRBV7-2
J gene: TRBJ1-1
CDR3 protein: CASSWRPRTGRGSTEAFF
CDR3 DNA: TGTGCCAGCAGCTGGCGGCCTAGGACAGGGAGGGGCAGCACTGAAGCTTTCTTT

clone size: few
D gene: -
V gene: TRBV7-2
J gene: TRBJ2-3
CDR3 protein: CASSWLGEKTQYF
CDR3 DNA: TGTGCCAGCAGCTGGTTGGGGGAGAAAACGCAGTATTTT

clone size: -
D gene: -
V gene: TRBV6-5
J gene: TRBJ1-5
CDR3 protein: CASSPPGPSNQPQHF
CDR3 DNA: TGTGCCAGCAGTCCTCCGGGCCCTAGCAATCAGCCCCAGCATTTT

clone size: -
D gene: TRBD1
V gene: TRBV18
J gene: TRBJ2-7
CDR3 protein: CASSPPDRGYEQYF
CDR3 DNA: TGTGCCAGCTCACCTCCGGACAGGGGTTACGAGCAGTACTTC

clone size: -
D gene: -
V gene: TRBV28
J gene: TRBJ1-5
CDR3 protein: CASSAGGGPVQKPQHF
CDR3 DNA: TGTGCCAGCAGTGCTGGGGGGGGACCGGTCCAAAAGCCCCAGCATTTT

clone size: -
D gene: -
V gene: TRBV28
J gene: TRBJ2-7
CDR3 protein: CASSLSGGTYEQYF
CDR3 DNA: TGTGCCAGCAGTTTATCAGGGGGGACCTACGAGCAGTACTTC

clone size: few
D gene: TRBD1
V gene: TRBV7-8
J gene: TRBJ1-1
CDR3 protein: CASSSLTGANTEAFF
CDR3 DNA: TGTGCCAGCAGCTCTTTGACAGGGGCGAACACTGAAGCTTTCTTT

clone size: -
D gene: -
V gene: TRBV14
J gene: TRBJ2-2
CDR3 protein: CASSQDLDTGELFF
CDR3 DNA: TGTGCCAGCAGCCAAGATCTAGACACCGGGGAGCTGTTTTTT

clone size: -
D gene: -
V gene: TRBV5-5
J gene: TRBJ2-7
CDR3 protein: CASSLGPEQYF
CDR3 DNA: TGTGCCAGCAGCTTGGGTCCCGAGCAGTACTTC

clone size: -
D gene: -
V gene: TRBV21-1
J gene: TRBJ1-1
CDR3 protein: CASSSAGCSTPSTEAFF
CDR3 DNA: TGTGCCAGCAGCAGTGCAGGGTGTAGTACGCCCAGCACTGAAGCTTTCTTT

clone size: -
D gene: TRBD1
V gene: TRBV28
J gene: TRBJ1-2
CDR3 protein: CASLQGAGGYTF
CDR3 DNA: TGTGCCAGCCTTCAGGGGGCGGGTGGCTACACCTTC

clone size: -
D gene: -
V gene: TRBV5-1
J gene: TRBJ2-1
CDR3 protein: CASSFGGDEQFF
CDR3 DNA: TGCGCCAGCAGCTTCGGGGGCGATGAGCAGTTCTTC

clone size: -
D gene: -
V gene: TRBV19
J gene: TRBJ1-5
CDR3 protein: CASRSRGESSNQPQHF
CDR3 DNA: TGTGCCAGTAGGTCCAGGGGTGAAAGTAGCAATCAGCCCCAGCATTTT

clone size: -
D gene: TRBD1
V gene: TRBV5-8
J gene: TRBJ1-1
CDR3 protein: CASSSGQKNTEAFF
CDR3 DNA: TGTGCCAGCAGCTCGGGACAGAAGAACACTGAAGCTTTCTTT

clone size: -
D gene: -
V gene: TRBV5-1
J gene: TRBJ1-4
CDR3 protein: CASSTQGGTNEKLFF
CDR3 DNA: TGCGCCAGCAGCACCCAAGGGGGGACTAATGAAAAACTGTTTTTT

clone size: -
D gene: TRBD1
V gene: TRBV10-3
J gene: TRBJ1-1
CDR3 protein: CAISGQTGIGTEAFF
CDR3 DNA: TGTGCCATCAGTGGCCAGACAGGGATTGGCACTGAAGCTTTCTTT

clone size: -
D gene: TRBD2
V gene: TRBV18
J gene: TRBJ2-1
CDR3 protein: CASSPKPGLAGGDEQFF
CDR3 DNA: TGTGCCAGCTCACCGAAGCCGGGACTAGCGGGAGGCGATGAGCAGTTCTTC

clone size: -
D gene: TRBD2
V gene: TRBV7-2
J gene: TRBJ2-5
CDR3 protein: CASSARLAGTQETQYF
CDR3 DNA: TGTGCCAGCAGCGCGCGACTAGCGGGAACGCAAGAGACCCAGTACTTC

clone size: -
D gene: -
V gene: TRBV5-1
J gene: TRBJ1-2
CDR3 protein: CASSLEGRVGGYTF
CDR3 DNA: TGCGCCAGCAGCTTGGAGGGCAGGGTCGGGGGCTACACCTTC

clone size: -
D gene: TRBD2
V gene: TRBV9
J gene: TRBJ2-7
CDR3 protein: CASSVGSGGTYEQYF
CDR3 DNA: TGTGCCAGCAGCGTAGGAAGCGGGGGAACCTACGAGCAGTACTTC

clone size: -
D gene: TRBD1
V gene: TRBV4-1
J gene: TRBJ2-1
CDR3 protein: CASSRGTGTGANNEQFF
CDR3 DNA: TGCGCCAGCAGCCGAGGCACCGGGACAGGGGCCAACAATGAGCAGTTCTTC

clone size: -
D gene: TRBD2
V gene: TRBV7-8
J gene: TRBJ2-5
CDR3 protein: CASSLREGVRETQYF
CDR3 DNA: TGTGCCAGCAGCTTAAGGGAGGGAGTACGGGAGACCCAGTACTTC

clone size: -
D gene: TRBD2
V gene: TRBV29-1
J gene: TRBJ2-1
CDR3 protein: CSVGRILRLAGPRGENEQFF
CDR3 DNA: TGCAGCGTTGGACGAATACTTCGACTAGCGGGACCAAGGGGGGAAAATGAGCAGTTCTTC

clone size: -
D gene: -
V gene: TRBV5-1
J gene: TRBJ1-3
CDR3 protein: CASAASGVFPFISGNTIYF
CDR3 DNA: TGCGCCAGCGCCGCATCGGGGGTTTTCCCTTTCATTTCTGGAAACACCATATATTTT

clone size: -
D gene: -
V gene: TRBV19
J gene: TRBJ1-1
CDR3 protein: CASSIRGGDTEAFF
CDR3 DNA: TGTGCCAGTAGTATAAGAGGAGGGGATACTGAAGCTTTCTTT

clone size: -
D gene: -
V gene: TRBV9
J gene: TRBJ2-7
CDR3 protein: CASSVEAGQSFYEQYF
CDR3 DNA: TGTGCCAGCAGCGTAGAGGCGGGACAGTCCTTCTACGAGCAGTACTTC

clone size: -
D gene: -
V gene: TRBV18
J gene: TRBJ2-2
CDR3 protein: CASSPVTGELFF
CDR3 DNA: TGTGCCAGCTCACCAGTCACCGGGGAGCTGTTTTTT